The entry that follows covers one T cell receptor (beta chain) sequence. What it recognizes is unknown. Repertoires were generated with immunoSEQ multiplex PCR, while TCRdb's copy carries only in-frame clones and drops some. The sample contains over a million clones, around 76% of which appear only once. The data stem from a study of shared clonotypes between healthy human individuals. The study's findings and limits: In having few donors, the study represented limited genetic and exposure-history diversity. Sequencing depth was expected to influence donor clonotype sharing. Estimated richness values were generally larger in naive subsets than in memory subsets. Although depth was large, rarefaction showed that sequencing of the sorted subsets was incomplete.

Germline values: CDR1 ENHRY, CDR2 SYGVKD. The CDR3 length is 19 residues. Trimming cost V 0 bases and J 0 bases; bases outside gene matches: 9. The sequence came from a man aged 18 to 29 in good health. Sequenced material: memory CD4+ T cells sorted from blood. Subset specified: CD45RA-negative fraction. The chain joins TRBV10-3 to TRBJ2-3; 10 nucleotides match TRBD1. This CDR3 is CAISESLGQGIPSTDTQYF. The CDR3 DNA sequence: TGTGCCATCAGTGAGTCTTTGGGACAGGGGATACCCAGCACAGATACGCAGTATTTT.